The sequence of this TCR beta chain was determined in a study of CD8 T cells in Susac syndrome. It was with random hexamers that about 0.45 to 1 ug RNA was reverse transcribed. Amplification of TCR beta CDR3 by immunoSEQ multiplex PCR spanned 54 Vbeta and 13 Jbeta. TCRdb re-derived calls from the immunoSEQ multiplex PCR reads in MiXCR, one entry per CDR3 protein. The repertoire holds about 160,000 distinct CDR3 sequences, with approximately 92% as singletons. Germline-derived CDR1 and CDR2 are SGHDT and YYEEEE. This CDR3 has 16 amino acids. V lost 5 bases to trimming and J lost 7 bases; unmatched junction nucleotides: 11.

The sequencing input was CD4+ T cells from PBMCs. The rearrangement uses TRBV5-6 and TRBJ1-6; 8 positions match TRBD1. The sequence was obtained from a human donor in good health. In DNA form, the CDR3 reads TGTGCCAGCAGGGGGATTTCGGACAGGGTAAATTCACCCCTCCACTTT. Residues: CASRGISDRVNSPLHF.